This TCR beta chain was sequenced for a study of early T cells in non-severe SARS-CoV-2 infection. Attached unique molecular identifiers marked individual cDNA molecules. TCRdb re-called the 5' RACE reads through MiXCR, storing one row per CDR3 protein. Here the sample spans some 67,000 distinct CDR3 sequences, roughly an eighth being singletons. The V and J ends lost 7 bases and 4 bases respectively, with 20 bases between them. This CDR3 has 16 amino acids. Germline V lookup: CDR1 MNHEY, CDR2 SVGEGT. What was sequenced was whole blood. The source of this sequence is an adult who was a healthcare worker with PCR-confirmed SARS-CoV-2 infection or an uninfected control (not recorded which). The gene calls are TRBV6-2 or TRBV6-3 and TRBJ2-1; tentative D call: TRBD1 (6 bases). CDR3: CASTPRGEQGYNEQFF. The CDR3, as DNA: TGTGCCAGCACCCCTAGGGGAGAACAGGGATACAATGAGCAGTTCTTC.